The text below deals with one T cell receptor (beta chain). Authors' analysis steps: Nucleated cell counts were estimated from reference gene primer amplification. Method: immunoSEQ multiplex PCR; TCRdb's copy keeps in-frame clones and lacks some. V and J calls and clone size are given by that table; D and trimming were obtained from the DNA. The sample carries roughly 300,000 clones, 87% recorded once. The record originates from a study of blood T cell repertoires in COVID-19. Cohorts were assigned according to the clinical history that participants reported. For recovered donors of Cohort 3, there were two negative PCRs, clearance, or symptom resolution. This sequence originates from a woman aged 25 to 39 who had recovered from COVID-19. Specimen: PBMCs or T cells enriched from blood (not recorded which).

The CDR3 DNA reads as TGTGCCAGCAGCGCTTCGGGCTCCCAGGGTGAAGCTTTCTTT. The encoded protein is CASSASGSQGEAFF. The chain couples TRBV7-9 to TRBJ1-1, with a possible D match to TRBD1 (5 bases). This CDR3 has 14 residues. Germline loops: CDR1 SEHNR, CDR2 FQNEAQ (reference sequence). Trimming shortened V by 5 bases and J by 7 bases, and 17 bases separated the two germline ends.